A selection of T cell receptor beta chains follows, all from one sample in a study of graft-versus-host responses after intestinal transplantation. Only in-frame clones appear in the TCRdb table, and some are missing; sequencing was by immunoSEQ multiplex PCR. This sample carries about 90,000 clones, 80% to 95% of them seen once, and the ten largest clones take around 1.1%. Antigens for these TCRs are unknown. This specimen was unstimulated CD8+ T cells sorted from spleen or lymph node cells, taken before transplant. Source of these receptors: a human donor who was the organ donor for an intestinal transplant. CDR3s include the opening cysteine and the closing phenylalanine or tryptophan. Each record gives: V gene, J gene, clone size, CDR3 protein. Size tells how often a clone was seen (once, few, many) or the class of an expanded clone, and some rows leave it out.

V: TRBV2; J: TRBJ2-5; size: NA; CDR3: CASREDGTSIETQYF
V: TRBV27; J: TRBJ1-3; size: NA; CDR3: CASSSLGGGNTIYF
V: TRBV18; J: TRBJ2-4; size: NA; CDR3: CASSPPKTVAKNIQYF
V: TRBV2; J: TRBJ2-7; size: once; CDR3: CASSGERGPPYEQYF
V: TRBV7-3; J: TRBJ1-1; size: once; CDR3: CASSLSGGNTEAFF
V: TRBV7-8; J: TRBJ2-7; size: NA; CDR3: CAKKPRVSGTSGLFLEIEQYF
V: TRBV19; J: TRBJ1-6; size: NA; CDR3: CASTASSYNSPLHF
V: TRBV4-3; J: TRBJ2-3; size: NA; CDR3: CASSRELTGFAPTDTQYF
V: TRBV27; J: TRBJ1-1; size: NA; CDR3: CASSYTGGLNTEAFF
V: TRBV30; J: TRBJ1-2; size: NA; CDR3: CASRSPPGGDYGYTF
V: TRBV10-3; J: TRBJ2-1; size: once; CDR3: CAISLIRAREQFF
V: TRBV28; J: TRBJ1-5; size: NA; CDR3: CASSKVGGFSNQPQHF
V: TRBV27; J: TRBJ2-2; size: NA; CDR3: CASSLGVAGAGELFF
V: TRBV6-1; J: TRBJ1-4; size: NA; CDR3: CASSASGTGGEKLFF
V: TRBV6-1; J: TRBJ2-7; size: NA; CDR3: CASSPGGEQYF
V: TRBV9; J: TRBJ2-2; size: NA; CDR3: CASSPRSGGGTGELFF
V: TRBV6-5; J: TRBJ1-5; size: NA; CDR3: CASRGLGQPQHF
V: TRBV7-6; J: TRBJ1-5; size: NA; CDR3: CASSLGQGNQPQHF
V: TRBV5-4; J: TRBJ2-1; size: once; CDR3: CASSPDRGQGPEQFF
V: TRBV27; J: TRBJ2-6; size: once; CDR3: CASSLWNVAAGANVLTF
V: TRBV14; J: TRBJ2-7; size: NA; CDR3: CASSHSPGQKSSYEQYF
V: TRBV2; J: TRBJ2-5; size: NA; CDR3: CASMRLAGGDRETQYF
V: TRBV7-9; J: TRBJ2-1; size: NA; CDR3: CASSPNEQFF
V: TRBV28; J: TRBJ1-5; size: NA; CDR3: CASTAGRSPQPQHF
V: TRBV5-1; J: TRBJ2-1; size: NA; CDR3: CASSWVSAGVGEQFF
V: TRBV5-1; J: TRBJ2-1; size: NA; CDR3: CASSLARLAGYNEQFF
V: TRBV28; J: TRBJ2-3; size: once; CDR3: CATRLSLGGYKQYF
V: TRBV27; J: TRBJ2-7; size: few; CDR3: CASSPSRDFSTYEQYF
V: TRBV7-8; J: TRBJ2-3; size: NA; CDR3: CASSEGQGITDTQYF
V: TRBV7-9; J: TRBJ2-1; size: NA; CDR3: CASSLGGGRQHNEQFF
V: TRBV28; J: TRBJ2-4; size: NA; CDR3: CATRVGADIQYF
V: TRBV19; J: TRBJ1-4; size: NA; CDR3: CASTPGGTNEKLFF
V: TRBV19; J: TRBJ1-2; size: NA; CDR3: CASSISQVPNYGYTF
V: TRBV6-4; J: TRBJ2-6; size: NA; CDR3: CASRGTGPSGANVLTF
V: TRBV28; J: TRBJ2-5; size: NA; CDR3: CASSLRSGGGGKTQYF
V: TRBV27; J: TRBJ1-1; size: NA; CDR3: CASSLSRGGEAFF
V: TRBV14; J: TRBJ2-1; size: NA; CDR3: CASSQGRNGQRPTYNEQFF
V: TRBV4-1; J: TRBJ2-7; size: NA; CDR3: CASSLDRTYEQYF
V: TRBV11-2; J: TRBJ1-1; size: NA; CDR3: CASSPGQGWTEAFF
V: TRBV15; J: TRBJ2-5; size: NA; CDR3: CATSRDTGGAETQYF
V: TRBV12-5; J: TRBJ2-7; size: NA; CDR3: CASAKRRAILYEQYF
V: TRBV15; J: TRBJ2-1; size: NA; CDR3: CATSRAASGSYNEQFF
V: TRBV4-2; J: TRBJ2-5; size: once; CDR3: CASSQQGAETQYF
V: TRBV28; J: TRBJ2-5; size: NA; CDR3: CASSPLLGEEQYF
V: TRBV5-8; J: TRBJ2-3; size: NA; CDR3: CASSIQGSATQYF
V: TRBV6-6; J: TRBJ1-1; size: NA; CDR3: CASSYPGGRGETEAFF
V: TRBV2; J: NA; size: NA; CDR3: CASSRLAGPYEQYF
V: TRBV27; J: TRBJ1-2; size: NA; CDR3: CASRQGSGSYGYTF
V: TRBV6-5; J: TRBJ2-7; size: NA; CDR3: CASSYGRGGYEQYF
V: TRBV11-3; J: TRBJ2-7; size: NA; CDR3: CASSLDPGVEQYF
V: TRBV7-3; J: TRBJ2-2; size: NA; CDR3: CASSLLSQTGELFF
V: TRBV4-1; J: TRBJ2-4; size: NA; CDR3: CASSQGPGLNIQYF
V: TRBV27; J: TRBJ1-2; size: NA; CDR3: CASSLGAGAGYTF
V: TRBV29-1; J: TRBJ2-1; size: NA; CDR3: CSAYGGQAYNEQFF
V: TRBV4-3; J: TRBJ2-1; size: NA; CDR3: CASSQAGLRAGLGDEQFF
V: TRBV4-2; J: TRBJ2-1; size: NA; CDR3: CASSQDLPGHDYNEQFF
V: TRBV27; J: TRBJ2-5; size: NA; CDR3: CASRLLAGAQETQYF